What follows describes a single T cell receptor (beta chain). Antigen specificity is unknown. The entry originates in a study of long-term antiretroviral therapy in people with HIV. Study details: A decade or so separates the oldest specimens from the later 2015 immediate-ART recommendation. Study findings and constraints: Diversity rose after ART but stayed below transplant donor controls.

The libraries were made with immunoSEQ v3.0 at survey level. A target of about 35,000-55,000 T-cell genomes per sample was set for sequencing. This table comes from immunoSEQ multiplex PCR, and its TCRdb copy is limited to in-frame clones, with some not included. The sample contains about 19,000 clones, 86% of which appear only once. Held in samples before DNA extraction were 1-10 million cryopreserved PBMC. This CDR3 region has 14 residues. Germline V CDR1 and CDR2: SQVTM, ANQGSEA. V was trimmed by 1 base and J by 3 bases, leaving 13 bases between them. This chain joins TRBV29-1 and TRBJ2-7; D possibly uses TRBD1 or TRBD2 (5 bases each). The receptor comes from a man between 35 and 55 years old with HIV. Sample: unsorted PBMCs, taken 0.5 years after starting antiretroviral therapy. The CDR3 DNA sequence: TGCAGCGTTGAAGCCCGGGACGGTAACTACGAGCAGTACTTC. Amino acids: CSVEARDGNYEQYF.